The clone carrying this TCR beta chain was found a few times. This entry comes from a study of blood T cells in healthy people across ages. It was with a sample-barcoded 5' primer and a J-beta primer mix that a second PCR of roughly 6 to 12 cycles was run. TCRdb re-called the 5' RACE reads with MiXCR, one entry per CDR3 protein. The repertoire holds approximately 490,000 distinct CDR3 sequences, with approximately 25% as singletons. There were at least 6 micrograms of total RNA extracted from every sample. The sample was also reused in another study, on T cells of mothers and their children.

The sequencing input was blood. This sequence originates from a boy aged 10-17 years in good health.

The CDR3 spells CASSLGERVLEQFF. The DNA for the CDR3 is TGTGCCAGCAGCTTGGGTGAGCGCGTCCTTGAGCAGTTCTTC. J is TRBJ2-1 and V is TRBV5-5; no clear D gene. Between the trimmed V and J ends, which lost 0 bases and 9 bases, there was a span of 13 bases. The germline V gene encodes CDR1 SGHKS and CDR2 YYEKEE (reference sequence). The CDR3 extends over 14 amino acids.